The 29 T cell receptor beta chains presented below share a single source sample, sequenced in a study of blood T cell repertoires in COVID-19. Only in-frame clones appear in the TCRdb table, and some are missing; sequencing was by immunoSEQ multiplex PCR. The sample has approximately 300,000 clones; around nine tenths are singletons. Material: peripheral blood. The origin of the receptors is a man aged 45 to 65 with active or convalescent COVID-19.

The chain recombines TRBV30 with TRBJ2-2, with a tentative D call TRBD1 (6 bases). This CDR3 comprises 13 residues. V gave up 3 bases and J gave up 4 bases, with 9 bases separating them. The germline gives CDR1 GTSNPN, CDR2 SVGIG (reference sequence). In nucleotides, the CDR3 is TGTGCCTGGAGCTCACAGGGCACCGGGGAGCTGTTTTTT. Protein: CAWSSQGTGELFF.

DNA for the CDR3: TGCGCCAGCAGCCAGCGACTAGCGGGGGACGAGGGGCTGTTTTTT. This gives the protein CASSQRLAGDEGLFF. The chain recombines TRBV4-3 with TRBJ2-2; 12 bases line up with TRBD2. V dropped 3 bases and J dropped 13; count of bases not matched to a gene: 9. CDR3 length: 15 amino acids. In germline, CDR1 is LGHNA, CDR2 YSLEER.

V and J are TRBV28 and TRBJ2-7, with D tentatively TRBD1 (5 bases). CDR1 MDHEN and CDR2 SYDVKM come from the germline V gene. This CDR3 comprises 13 residues. Between the trimmed V and J ends, which lost 6 bases and 0 bases, there was a span of 9 bases. This CDR3 reads CASRPQGSYEQYF. In nucleotides, the CDR3 is TGTGCCAGCAGACCTCAGGGCTCCTACGAGCAGTACTTC.

This clone was seen once. The chain is built from TRBV21-1 and TRBJ1-2; the D call of TRBD1 is as the table states it, not checked on the DNA. TRBV21-1 is reported as a pseudogene. The CDR3 spans 13 residues. CDR3: CASNLDRARGYTF. The DNA for the CDR3 is TGTGCCAGCAACTTGGACAGGGCTAGGGGCTACACCTTC.

CDR3 in DNA: TGTGCCAGCAGTGAATCGAGCTCTGGGGCCAACGTCCTGACTTTC. Translating it yields CASSESSSGANVLTF. The J gene is TRBJ2-6, the V gene TRBV25-1, with D unresolved. The CDR3 is 15 amino acids. Trimming cost V 1 base and J 0 bases, with 4 bases left between them. Germline V lookup: CDR1 MGHDK, CDR2 SYGVNS.

V is TRBV28 and J is TRBJ1-5; D ambiguous. Trimming pared 1 base from V and 6 bases from J, leaving 4 bases between. Germline values: CDR1 MDHEN, CDR2 SYDVKM. This CDR3 region has 12 residues. The CDR3 is CASSLLVQPQHF. CDR3 nucleotide sequence: TGTGCCAGCAGTTTATTAGTTCAGCCCCAGCATTTT.

The rearrangement joins TRBV24-1 to TRBJ2-6; D may be TRBD1 (6 bases). The CDR3 covers 18 residues. V lost 9 bases, J lost 4 bases, and 24 bases lay in between. The germline V gene encodes CDR1 KGHDR and CDR2 SFDVKD. The CDR3 loop reads CATCGGTGHSEGANVLTF. CDR3 in DNA: TGTGCCACCTGTGGGGGCACAGGGCACTCAGAGGGGGCCAACGTCCTGACTTTC.

The chain is built from TRBV29-1 and TRBJ1-2; 7 nucleotides agree with TRBD1. Germline V lookup: CDR1 SQVTM, CDR2 ANQGSEA. Trimming cost V 4 bases and J 5 bases; bases outside gene matches: 4. The CDR3 has 12 residues. The CDR3 reads CSVGQGEYGYTF. The DNA of the CDR3 is TGCAGCGTTGGACAGGGTGAATATGGCTACACCTTC.

The chain uses TRBV5-1 and TRBJ1-2; no clear D. V was clipped by 0 bases and J by 8 bases, with 11 bases between them. There are 13 residues in the CDR3. Looked up from germline, CDR1 is SGHRS and CDR2 is YFSETQ. The CDR3 DNA reads as TGCGCCAGCAGCTTGGATACGGGTTCCGGCTACACCTTC. Protein sequence: CASSLDTGSGYTF.

In the case of this clone: Other DNA variants within this sample encode the same CDR3. The chain joins TRBV6-2 or TRBV6-3 to TRBJ1-2; 8 bases align to TRBD1. After removal of 2 bases from V and 4 bases from J, the junction contained 0 bases not matched to a gene. The V gene's germline CDR1 is MNHEY and CDR2 SVGEGT. This CDR3 spans 13 amino acids. The chain's CDR3 is CASSYDRGYGYTF. Written as DNA, the CDR3 is TGTGCCAGCAGTTACGACAGGGGCTATGGCTACACCTTC.

CDR3: CASSRTGQTEAFF. The CDR3 region has the DNA TGTGCCAGCAGCCGGACTGGACAGACTGAAGCTTTCTTT. The chain employs TRBV9 and TRBJ1-1, with D tentatively TRBD1 (6 bases). The CDR3 is made up of 13 amino acids. CDR1 and CDR2 (germline): SGDLS, YYNGEE. The V end lost 4 bases, the J end lost 5 bases, and 12 bases lay between the germline ends. Filled out from reference TRBV9 and TRBJ1-1, the complete variable domain reads DSGVTQTPKHLITATGQRVTLRCSPRSGDLSVYWYQQSLDQGLQFLIQYYNGEERAKGNILERFSAQQFPDLHSELNLSSLELGDSALYFCASSRTGQTEAFFGQGTRLTVV.

The chain carries TRBV19 and TRBJ2-2, with TRBD1 matching over 11 bases. The CDR3 is 16 residues long. The germline CDR1 and CDR2 sequences are LNHDA and SQIVND (reference sequence). J lost 3 bases, V lost 5 bases, and 5 bases had no gene match. The CDR3 DNA reads as TGTGCCAGTAGTCCCAGGACAGGGGGCTACACCGGGGAGCTGTTTTTT. This gives the protein CASSPRTGGYTGELFF.

The genes are TRBV9 and TRBJ2-1; TRBD2 aligns across 11 bases. CDR3 size: 15 residues. Germline V gene sequence: CDR1 SGDLS, CDR2 YYNGEE. J lost 9 bases, V lost 0 bases, and 5 bases had no gene match. CDR3 sequence (DNA): TGTGCCAGCAGCGTAGCTCCGCTAGCGGGGGGTGAGCAGTTCTTC. The encoded protein is CASSVAPLAGGEQFF.

The table lists this clone with a few counts. V and J are TRBV2 and TRBJ1-4; perhaps TRBD1 as D (6 bases). The length of the CDR3 is 16 residues. Trimming left V 0 bases short and J 7 bases short, with 15 bases between. Germline-derived CDR1 and CDR2 are SNHLY and FYNNEI. The CDR3 bases are TGTGCCAGCAGTGAAGCGGGTGGCAGGGGACGTGAAAAACTGTTTTTT. This gives the protein CASSEAGGRGREKLFF.

The DNA for the CDR3 is TGTGCCAGCGGATTAGCGGGGGCGAGCTCCTACGAGCAGTACTTC. Translation: CASGLAGASSYEQYF. The rearrangement links TRBV28 to TRBJ2-7, with 9 bases that match TRBD2. This CDR3 has 15 residues. The trim removed 8 bases at V and 0 bases at J, leaving 8 bases unmatched. CDR1 and CDR2 from the germline V gene are MDHEN and SYDVKM.

This chain joins TRBV29-1 and TRBJ2-1; 9 bases are shared with TRBD2. Germline V CDR1 and CDR2: SQVTM, ANQGSEA. The CDR3 sequence is 13 residues long. Trimming took 8 bases from V and 2 from J; bases not matched to a gene: 4. The CDR3, as DNA: TGCAGCCCCCGACTAGCGGCCTACAATGAGCAGTTCTTC. This gives the protein CSPRLAAYNEQFF.

The J gene is TRBJ2-2, the V gene TRBV5-1; weak D call: TRBD1 (5 bases). The ends were cut back, 0 bases at V and 1 base at J, with 10 bases in the middle. The CDR3 extends over 16 amino acids. CDR1 and CDR2 (germline): SGHRS, YFSETQ. This chain's CDR3 is CASSLEGHRNTGELFF. The DNA of the CDR3 is TGCGCCAGCAGCTTGGAGGGGCATCGGAACACCGGGGAGCTGTTTTTT.

The V call is TRBV9, the J call TRBJ2-2; 8 bases are shared with TRBD1. The CDR3 is 16 residues long. The J segment lost 1 base and the V segment lost 0 bases, leaving 2 bases of the junction unmatched. Germline V gene sequence: CDR1 SGDLS, CDR2 YYNGEE. This CDR3 is CASSVGGTGNTGELFF. As DNA, the CDR3 is TGTGCCAGCAGCGTAGGTGGGACAGGGAACACCGGGGAGCTGTTTTTT.

Comments on this clone: One end of the junction fails to match germline, which may point to a read error. The rearrangement uses TRBV28 and TRBJ2-1; 9 positions match TRBD2. The CDR3 length is 16 residues. Germline V gene sequence: CDR1 MDHEN, CDR2 SYDVKM. CDR3 DNA: TGTGCCAGCAGTTCTGCCGGGACTAGCTCCCACAATGAGCAGTTCTTC. Amino acid sequence: CASSSAGTSSHNEQFF. Full variable domain (missing parts from reference TRBV28 and TRBJ2-1): DVKVTQSSRYLVKRTGEKVFLECVQDMDHENMFWYRQDPGLGLRLIYFSYDVKMKEKGDIPEGYSVSREKKERFSLILESASTNQTSMYLCASSSAGTSSHNEQFFGPGTRLTVL.

The chain is built from TRBV20-1 and TRBJ2-7; 9 nucleotides line up with TRBD1. The germline V gene encodes CDR1 DFQATT and CDR2 SNEGSKA (reference sequence). CDR3 length: 14 residues. V shed 3 bases and J 5 bases; nucleotides not matched to a gene: 8. CDR3 sequence reads: CSASAGTGTHEQYF. The CDR3 nucleotides read TGCAGTGCTAGTGCCGGGACAGGGACCCACGAGCAGTACTTC.

This chain connects TRBV7-2 to TRBJ1-2, with D unresolved. Between the trimmed V and J ends, which lost 4 bases and 8 bases, there was a span of 14 bases. Germline-derived CDR1 and CDR2 are SGHTA and FQGNSA. The CDR3 sequence is 13 residues long. In nucleotides, the CDR3 is TGTGCCAGCAGCTCTCGGGGTATCGGCGGCTACACCTTC. Translating it yields CASSSRGIGGYTF.

The rearrangement links TRBV7-8 to TRBJ1-2; 8 nucleotides align to TRBD1. The germline gives CDR1 SGHVS, CDR2 FQNEAQ. This CDR3 has 20 amino acids. V shed 4 bases and J 0 bases; nucleotides not matched to a gene: 19. This chain's CDR3 is CASSSIKRDRTPPPNYGYTF. DNA of the CDR3: TGTGCCAGCAGCTCCATAAAGAGGGACAGGACGCCTCCGCCTAACTATGGCTACACCTTC. Variable domain in full (rest from reference TRBV7-8 and TRBJ1-2): GAGVSQSPRYKVAKRGQDVALRCDPISGHVSLFWYQQALGQGPEFLTYFQNEAQLDKSGLPSDRFFAERPEGSVSTLKIQRTQQEDSAVYLCASSSIKRDRTPPPNYGYTFGSGTRLTVV.

The chain links TRBV14 to TRBJ1-1; TRBD1 matches at 7 bases. J was trimmed by 2 bases and V by 4 bases; bases with no gene match: 7. The germline V gene has CDR1 SGHDN and CDR2 FVKESK. The CDR3 runs 15 residues. DNA of the CDR3: TGTGCCAGCAGCCCGTTACAGGGGTTAAACACTGAAGCTTTCTTT. It specifies CASSPLQGLNTEAFF.

The chain links TRBV21-1 to TRBJ2-3; whether TRBD1, the table's D call, matches the DNA was not checked. TRBV21-1 is marked as a pseudogene. This CDR3 is 15 amino acids long. For the CDR3, the DNA is TGTGCCAGCAGCCCCGAGACAGGGGTTCGGGATACGCAGTATTTT. It is translated as CASSPETGVRDTQYF.

This sequence joins TRBV3-1 (or the pseudogene TRBV3-2) and TRBJ2-3; 10 nucleotides agree with TRBD2. The CDR3 spans 15 residues. The germline V gene encodes CDR1 LGHDT and CDR2 YNNKEL (reference sequence). The ends lost 2 bases at V and 4 bases at J; junction bases unmatched: 3. CDR3 residues: CASSQLAGASDTQYF. Written as DNA, the CDR3 is TGTGCCAGCAGCCAACTAGCGGGAGCGTCAGATACGCAGTATTTT.

J is TRBJ1-2 and V is TRBV28, with D uncertain. V was clipped by 6 bases and J by 3 bases, with 17 bases between them. Germline assignment: CDR1 MDHEN and CDR2 SYDVKM. This CDR3 region has 15 residues. For the CDR3, the DNA is TGTGCCAGCAGCTCTCAAGGAGGCATCTACTATGGCTACACCTTC. It encodes CASSSQGGIYYGYTF.

The V gene is TRBV30, the J gene TRBJ2-3, with TRBD1 matching 9 bases. V lost 5 bases to trimming and J lost 2 bases; unmatched junction nucleotides: 2. CDR3 length: 13 amino acids. Germline V gives CDR1 GTSNPN, CDR2 SVGIG (reference sequence). Here the CDR3 DNA reads TGTGCCTGGGGACAGGGGTTCACAGATACGCAGTATTTT. The encoded protein is CAWGQGFTDTQYF.

The rearrangement links TRBV6-1 to TRBJ2-1; D may be TRBD2 (5 bases). With 3 bases removed from V and 0 bases from J, the gap between germline ends came to 18 bases. Germline V lookup: CDR1 MNHNS, CDR2 SASEGT. This CDR3 is built from 18 residues. The CDR3 DNA reads as TGTGCCAGCAGTGAGGCGGAGCGGATTGCAGGCTCCTACAATGAGCAGTTCTTC. This codes for CASSEAERIAGSYNEQFF.

This chain links TRBV5-1 with TRBJ1-2, with D possibly matching TRBD1 (5 bases). The CDR3 runs 14 residues. CDR1 SGHRS and CDR2 YFSETQ come from the germline V gene. V lost 0 bases to trimming and J lost 4 bases, with 10 bases between them. The CDR3 DNA sequence: TGCGCCAGCAGCTTGGACCAGGGACTCTATGGCTACACCTTC. Amino acids: CASSLDQGLYGYTF.